This paragraph covers one T cell receptor (beta chain) sequence. These data belong to a study of T cell responses to AZD1222 COVID-19 vaccine. Profiling relied on immunoSEQ multiplex PCR, and the TCRdb table lists in-frame clones only, not all of them. Altogether roughly 140,000 clones are present, around 94% being singletons, with the ten largest covering 12%. Germline V lookup: CDR1 SQVTM, CDR2 ANQGSEA. V was cut by 4 bases and J by 0 bases, with 13 bases left in between. This CDR3 spans 14 amino acids. The J gene is TRBJ2-7, the V gene TRBV29-1, with a possible D match to TRBD2 (5 bases). This clonotype originated in an adult who had recovered from COVID-19. Sequencing was performed on peripheral blood, taken after recovery from COVID-19. CDR3 bases: TGCAGCGTTGGGCCCTCGGGGAGCTCCTACGAGCAGTACTTC. Translating gives CSVGPSGSSYEQYF.